These 21 T cell receptor beta chains share one sample of origin, sequenced in a study of blood T cell repertoires in COVID-19. Here immunoSEQ multiplex PCR was the method, and the copy in TCRdb shows in-frame clones only, minus some. The sample lists 150,000 or so clones, about 82% occurring once. The sequenced sample consisted of peripheral blood. The receptor set was obtained from a woman in her sixties or seventies with acute or convalescent COVID-19.

On this clone: The junction departs from the called germline gene at one end, perhaps through a read error. The chain joins TRBV4-1 to TRBJ2-7; possibly TRBD1 for D (7 bases). Germline CDR1 is MGHRA and CDR2 is YSYEKL. CDR3 size: 15 residues. The DNA for the CDR3 is TGCGCCAGCAGCCAAGGGAGGGGACAGTCCTTCGAGCAGTACTTC. It yields the protein CASSQGRGQSFEQYF.

This chain uses TRBV2 with TRBJ1-1; D ambiguous. This CDR3 has 12 residues. CDR1 and CDR2 from the germline V gene are SNHLY and FYNNEI. V lost 11 bases to trimming and J lost 5 bases, with 15 bases between them. The CDR3 DNA follows: TGTGCCCCGGGATCTGATGTGACTGAAGCTTTCTTT. It translates to CAPGSDVTEAFF.

The genes are TRBV24-1 and TRBJ1-5; possibly TRBD1 for D (5 bases). The germline V gene encodes CDR1 KGHDR and CDR2 SFDVKD. Trimming cost V 9 bases and J 3 bases, with 11 bases left between them. This CDR3 is 13 amino acids long. The CDR3 protein is CATGEGFNQPQHF. CDR3 bases: TGTGCCACCGGGGAGGGGTTCAATCAGCCCCAGCATTTT.

This sequence joins TRBV5-1 and TRBJ2-7; 9 nucleotides match TRBD1. J gave up 1 base and V 7 bases, and 12 bases lay outside the gene matches. This CDR3 has 16 residues. Germline V CDR1 and CDR2: SGHRS, YFSETQ. The CDR3 is CASAFSTGTGSYEQYF. CDR3 coding DNA: TGCGCCAGCGCCTTTTCGACCGGGACAGGGTCCTACGAGCAGTACTTC.

This chain uses TRBV28 with TRBJ2-4, with D perhaps matching TRBD1 (6 bases). The V gene's germline CDR1 is MDHEN and CDR2 SYDVKM. The CDR3 consists of 19 residues. V was cut by 4 bases and J by 0 bases, with 22 bases left in between. CDR3 nucleotides: TGTGCCAGCAGTTACCTCACATTACAGGGACCCATAGCCAAAAACATTCAGTACTTC. Its translation: CASSYLTLQGPIAKNIQYF.

The chain links TRBV11-1 to TRBJ1-3; a weak D match, TRBD1 (5 bases). V lost 2 bases and J lost 4, with 12 bases in between. This CDR3 has 15 amino acids. Germline V gives CDR1 SGHAT, CDR2 FQDESV (reference sequence). CDR3 protein: CASSLSGARGNTIYF. The CDR3 DNA follows: TGTGCCAGCAGCTTAAGTGGGGCCCGAGGAAACACCATATATTTT.

The V gene is TRBV19, the J gene TRBJ2-2; D may be TRBD2 (5 bases). Germline V gene lookup returns CDR1 LNHDA and CDR2 SQIVND (reference sequence). This CDR3 spans 17 amino acids. The germline V and J ends were trimmed by 5 bases and 1 base, with 17 bases remaining between them. The CDR3 nucleotides are TGTGCCAGTAGTCACCCCCCGACGAGGGAGAACACCGGGGAGCTGTTTTTT. Amino acid sequence: CASSHPPTRENTGELFF. The full variable domain, in which reference TRBV19 and TRBJ2-2 provide the parts outside the CDR3, is DGGITQSPKYLFRKEGQNVTLSCEQNLNHDAMYWYRQDPGQGLRLIYYSQIVNDFQKGDIAEGYSVSREKKESFPLTVTSAQKNPTAFYLCASSHPPTRENTGELFFGEGSRLTVL.

This chain uses TRBV6-5 with TRBJ1-2; 8 bases fit TRBD1. The V gene's germline CDR1 is MNHEY and CDR2 SVGAGI. J was trimmed by 3 bases and V by 8 bases; bases with no gene match: 5. The CDR3 runs to 13 residues. CDR3 sequence: CASLHRGYYGYTF. The CDR3 DNA reads TGTGCCAGCCTCCACAGGGGGTACTATGGCTACACCTTC.

The chain uses TRBV6-2 or TRBV6-3 and TRBJ2-1, with a weak D call TRBD1 (6 bases). Germline CDR1 is MNHEY and CDR2 is SVGEGT. The CDR3 extends over 15 amino acids. V was pared by 3 bases and J by 8 bases, with 17 bases between. CDR3 sequence: CASSYLGALRDEQFF. The CDR3 nucleotides read TGTGCCAGCAGTTATCTGGGGGCCCTTCGGGATGAGCAGTTCTTC.

This clone was seen more than once but under ten times. V gene TRBV5-1 combines with J gene TRBJ2-7; 8 nucleotides align to TRBD1. Trimming took 4 bases from V and 3 from J; bases not matched to a gene: 27. The V gene's germline CDR1 is SGHRS and CDR2 YFSETQ. The CDR3 totals 21 residues. The CDR3 DNA is TGCGCCAGCAGCCTATCAGGGGGCGTTGAAGTTCAGCGGTCGGGTTACTACGAGCAGTACTTC. Protein product: CASSLSGGVEVQRSGYYEQYF.

The chain joins TRBV7-6 to TRBJ2-3; 9 bases line up with TRBD1. Germline lookup yields CDR1 SGHVS and CDR2 FNYEAQ. The CDR3 consists of 17 residues. The junction had 13 bases not matched to a gene; V was cut back by 5 bases and J by 4 bases. The CDR3 nucleotides read TGTGCCAGCAGCCGAAATGGACAGGGGCGAAGCGCAGATACGCAGTATTTT. It is translated as CASSRNGQGRSADTQYF.

The V and J genes are TRBV10-3 and TRBJ2-1; no reliable D call. CDR1 ENHRY and CDR2 SYGVKD come from the germline V gene. The length of the CDR3 is 14 residues. V was trimmed by 2 bases and J by 4 bases, leaving 9 bases between them. This CDR3 reads CAISEGSGYNEQFF. The CDR3 DNA follows: TGTGCCATCAGTGAGGGCTCAGGTTACAATGAGCAGTTCTTC.

This rearrangement joins TRBV7-9 to TRBJ2-5, with 11 bases matching TRBD1. J gave up 5 bases and V 3 bases, and 5 bases lay outside the gene matches. The germline CDR1 and CDR2 sequences are SEHNR and FQNEAQ (reference sequence). CDR3 size: 15 residues. The DNA for the CDR3 is TGTGCCAGCAGCTTCAGGACAGGGGGCGGTGAGACCCAGTACTTC. Its protein product is CASSFRTGGGETQYF. Filled out from reference TRBV7-9 and TRBJ2-5, the complete variable domain reads DTGVSQNPRHKITKRGQNVTFRCDPISEHNRLYWYRQTLGQGPEFLTYFQNEAQLEKSRLLSDRFSAERPKGSFSTLEIQRTEQGDSAMYLCASSFRTGGGETQYFGPGTRLLVL.

This sequence joins TRBV5-1 and TRBJ2-1; 7 bases line up with TRBD1. Germline assignment: CDR1 SGHRS and CDR2 YFSETQ. Trimming cost V 5 bases and J 8 bases; bases outside gene matches: 13. This CDR3 is built from 15 residues. This CDR3 is CASRLTGVHGDEQFF. The CDR3 nucleotides read TGCGCCAGCAGATTAACAGGGGTACATGGGGATGAGCAGTTCTTC.

In regard to this clone: Additional DNA sequences in this sample encode the identical CDR3. The rearrangement uses TRBV28 and TRBJ1-5; no firm D call. The CDR3 extends over 12 amino acids. The V gene's germline CDR1 is MDHEN and CDR2 SYDVKM. With 5 bases removed from V and 7 bases from J, the gap between germline ends came to 9 bases. CDR3 coding DNA: TGTGCCAGCAGTCTTCTTTCCCAGCCCCAGCATTTT. This sequence encodes CASSLLSQPQHF.

The V call is TRBV2, the J call TRBJ2-1; 14 bases are shared with TRBD2. Looked up from germline, CDR1 is SNHLY and CDR2 is FYNNEI. This CDR3 comprises 16 residues. The V and J ends lost 6 bases and 2 bases, in that order; junction bases with no gene match: 3. The CDR3 sequence is CASRGLAGDPYNEQFF. Here the CDR3 DNA reads TGTGCCAGCAGGGGACTAGCGGGGGATCCCTACAATGAGCAGTTCTTC.

The chain is built from TRBV15 and TRBJ2-1, with D tentatively TRBD1 (7 bases). Germline lookup yields CDR1 LNHNV and CDR2 YYDKDF (reference sequence). V was trimmed by 3 bases and J by 10 bases, leaving 16 bases between them. The CDR3 spans 14 residues. The CDR3 is CATSREEGAGEQFF. DNA for the CDR3: TGTGCCACCAGCAGGGAGGAGGGGGCTGGGGAGCAGTTCTTC.

This sequence joins TRBV29-1 and TRBJ2-2; 14 bases are shared with TRBD2. Germline CDR1 SQVTM, CDR2 ANQGSEA. The CDR3 is 15 residues long. V lost 6 bases and J lost 4; bases outside the gene matches: 4. In DNA form, the CDR3 reads TGCAGCGTGCGGACTAGCGGGGGGTCCACCGGGGAGCTGTTTTTT. Amino acid sequence: CSVRTSGGSTGELFF.

The V and J genes are TRBV5-1 and TRBJ2-7, with D possibly TRBD1 on 7 matching bases. The germline V gene has CDR1 SGHRS and CDR2 YFSETQ. The CDR3 spans 14 residues. Trimming took 4 bases from V and 1 from J, leaving 12 bases between them. CDR3 in DNA: TGCGCCAGCAGCGTCAGGGGGACTTCCTACGAGCAGTACTTC. Translation gives CASSVRGTSYEQYF. The full variable domain, its missing parts supplied by reference TRBV5-1 and TRBJ2-7, is KAGVTQTPRYLIKTRGQQVTLSCSPISGHRSVSWYQQTPGQGLQFLFEYFSETQRNKGNFPGRFSGRQFSNSRSEMNVSTLELGDSALYLCASSVRGTSYEQYFGPGTRLTVT.

This sequence joins TRBV27 and TRBJ1-5, with a weak D call TRBD1 (5 bases). Germline CDR1 is MNHEY and CDR2 is SMNVEV (reference sequence). The V and J ends lost 3 bases and 5 bases respectively, with 11 bases between them. This CDR3 contains 14 residues. This chain's CDR3 is CASSFGGRDQPQHF. The DNA of the CDR3 is TGTGCCAGCAGTTTCGGGGGTCGGGATCAGCCCCAGCATTTT.

This sequence joins TRBV28 and TRBJ1-1; D is possibly TRBD1 (5 bases). Per germline, CDR1 MDHEN and CDR2 SYDVKM. This CDR3 contains 11 residues. Between the trimmed V and J ends, which lost 6 bases and 10 bases, there was a span of 12 bases. In nucleotides, the CDR3 is TGTGCCAGCAGATACGGACACACAGCTTTCTTT. Residues: CASRYGHTAFF. The full variable domain, with the rest looked up from reference TRBV28 and TRBJ1-1, is DVKVTQSSRYLVKRTGEKVFLECVQDMDHENMFWYRQDPGLGLRLIYFSYDVKMKEKGDIPEGYSVSREKKERFSLILESASTNQTSMYLCASRYGHTAFFGQGTRLTVV.